The text below deals with one TCR beta chain. This clonotype was seen a handful of times. The antigen it binds to is not known. No clone much larger than this one lies a single base away; base qualities are absent. The TCR beta CDR3 regions were amplified from RNA transcripts. For the first round of RT-PCR on the TCR CDR3, the HTBI primer set was used together with the Qiagen OneStep RT-PCR kit. Libraries were constructed in a second round of multiplex PCR, after which size selection and purification were carried out. Libraries were sequenced paired-end with 100 bp reads on an Illumina HiSeq2000. The paper's data handling went like this. SOAPnuke was used to process the raw data, with reads discarded if the reads contained adapters or uncalled bases, had a mean Phred below 15, or lacked an exact constant-primer or identifier match. High-quality paired reads were merged using COPE v1.2.5, and each unique nucleotide sequence was defined as a clonotype. MiTCR v1.1 was used to align the clonotypes against IMGT TRBV, TRBD and TRBJ reference segments. Only V-J combinations with frequency above 0.0001, covering 99.2% of repertoires, were analysed. The TCS score was defined as F50 (clonal expansion) divided by E x V (chaos), with BLOSUM62-based TCRdist calculated between CDR3 peptides within each V-J. Welch's t-statistics and random forest reduced fewer than 600 V-J features to roughly 13, which were used in a naive Bayes classifier (R e1071). TCRdb ran its own pipeline on the public reads, namely fastp trimming at Q25 and MiXCR clone calling, and kept in-frame beta chains. CDR3 protein duplicates are merged, each entry listing the most common genes and DNA. The V and J calls were not made by the authors but by TCRdb's processing. This sample lists roughly 570,000 distinct CDR3 sequences; around a sixth were detected once. Of the sample, 6.5% to 8% is held by the ten largest clones.

The germline V gene sets CDR1 to SGHRS and CDR2 to YFSETQ. The CDR3, cysteine through phenylalanine, is 15 amino acids long. Just CDR3 DNA is preserved here, 45 bases in frame from base 1. Ends trimmed: V by 4 bases, J by 8 bases; bases unmatched to a gene: 7. Graves' hyperthyroidism was defined as stable when no progression to ophthalmopathy occurred over 18 months of follow-up. Hyperthyroidism patients were aged 18 to 65 years and newly diagnosed, with disease duration of less than 2 months. Exclusion was applied to patients with uncontrolled infections, other autoimmune diseases, pregnancy or lactation. Diagnoses were established on the basis of clinical symptoms, serum thyroxine and TRAb, thyroid ultrasound, and orbital computed tomography. PBMCs were separated from approximately 10 ml of fresh peripheral blood using Ficoll-Paque density gradient centrifugation. Total RNA was extracted with Trizol reagent, and quality was checked on an Agilent 2100 Bioanalyzer.

This entry comes from a study of T cells in Graves' hyperthyroidism and ophthalmopathy (dated by TCRdb to between 2018 and 2021). About the investigation overall: Peripheral blood samples were taken at initial diagnosis, before any treatment was given. TCR V-J signatures able to tell the groups apart were searched for in a discovery cohort of more than 90 patients, of whom more than 40 had Graves' ophthalmopathy and 55 to 60 had stable Graves' hyperthyroidism. After blood sampling, hyperthyroidism patients were treated with methimazole at a starting dose of 30 mg daily, and ophthalmopathy patients were treated with high-dose intravenous methylprednisolone. In about 6 Graves' hyperthyroidism patients, the study also compared T-cell repertoires from thyroid tissue with T-cell repertoires from blood. Prospective prediction of ophthalmopathy was tested in an independent validation cohort of 18 to 20 hyperthyroidism patients and 15 to 17 patients who later progressed to ophthalmopathy. For training and testing, the 100 patients in the discovery cohort were randomly divided in a 7:3 ratio. TCR Vbeta CDR3 sequencing of 140 or so peripheral blood samples (43 ophthalmopathy, 75 or so hyperthyroidism and approximately 17 progressor patients) is reported in the paper. What the research found in general, with its limitations: Most expanded thyroid clonotypes (frequency above 0.001) were also detected in blood, suggesting blood repertoires may reflect thyroid immune responses. In cross-validation, a model built on a 13 V-J signature told ophthalmopathy apart from stable hyperthyroidism with less than 90% sensitivity and approximately 84% specificity, and in testing the same model reached 80%/75%. During validation, the model predicted progression to ophthalmopathy a median of around six months ahead of onset, with 70.59% sensitivity and around 73% specificity. Sample size was not statistically predetermined, and blinding of investigators to group allocation was not performed.

This receptor chain uses TRBV5-1 and TRBJ2-1, with 12 bases matching TRBD1. Sequenced input: blood. This clonotype was obtained from a woman younger than 45 with Graves' hyperthyroidism. The sequenced DNA is TGCGCCAGCAGCAGGGGACAGGGGGCTCTCGATGAGCAGTTCTTC. Its translation reads: CASSRGQGALDEQFF.